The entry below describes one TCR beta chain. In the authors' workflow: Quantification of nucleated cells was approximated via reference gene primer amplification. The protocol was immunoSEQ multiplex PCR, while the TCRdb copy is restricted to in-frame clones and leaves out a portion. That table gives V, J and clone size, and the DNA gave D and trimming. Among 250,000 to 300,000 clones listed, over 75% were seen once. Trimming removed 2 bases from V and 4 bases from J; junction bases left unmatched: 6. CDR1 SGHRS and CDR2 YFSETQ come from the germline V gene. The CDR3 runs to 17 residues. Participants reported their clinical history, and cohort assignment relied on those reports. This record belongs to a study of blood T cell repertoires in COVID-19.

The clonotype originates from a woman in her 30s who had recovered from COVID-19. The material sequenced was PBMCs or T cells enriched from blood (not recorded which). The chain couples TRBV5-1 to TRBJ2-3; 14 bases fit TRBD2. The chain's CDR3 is CASSLGTSGSVADTQYF. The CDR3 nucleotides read TGCGCCAGCAGCTTAGGGACTAGCGGGAGTGTTGCAGATACGCAGTATTTT.